One sample yielded the 20 T cell receptor beta chains listed below, sequenced in a study of identical twins. Via MiXCR, TCRdb re-called the 5' RACE reads, giving one row per CDR3 protein. Of over 250,000 distinct CDR3 sequences listed, less than 9.5% are singletons. These data also featured in a second study, about yellow fever vaccine responses in identical twins.

The material sequenced was CD8+ T cells sorted from blood. All receptors come from a woman aged 18-29 years in good health.

This clonotype was observed many times. CDR3 region: CASSRPGQHYEQYF. In DNA, the CDR3 is TGTGCCAGCAGCCGACCGGGACAGCACTACGAGCAGTACTTC. V gene TRBV3-1 combines with J gene TRBJ2-7; TRBD1 matches at 7 bases. The CDR3 covers 14 residues. The junction had 6 bases not matched to a gene; V was cut back by 4 bases and J by 3 bases. Germline V gene data show CDR1 as LGHDT and CDR2 as YNNKEL (reference sequence).

This clonotype was observed a handful of times. The chain employs TRBV6-1 and TRBJ2-2, with 7 bases matching TRBD1. CDR1 and CDR2 (germline): MNHNS, SASEGT. V dropped 6 bases and J dropped 6; count of bases not matched to a gene: 7. The CDR3 loop spans 14 amino acids. The CDR3 region is CASSSGTEPGELFF. Here the CDR3 DNA reads TGTGCCAGCAGCTCCGGGACAGAACCCGGGGAGCTGTTTTTT.

In this sample, this clonotype turned up many times. The rearrangement joins TRBV4-3 to TRBJ1-1, with 8 positions matching TRBD1. Germline V gene data show CDR1 as LGHNA and CDR2 as YSLEER. V shed 2 bases, J shed 7 bases, and the junction held 3 bases outside the gene matches. The length of the CDR3 is 13 residues. In DNA form, the CDR3 reads TGCGCCAGCAGCCAAAGGACAGGGTATGAAGCTTTCTTT. It yields the protein CASSQRTGYEAFF.

Ten or more counts support this clonotype. The chain employs TRBV14 and TRBJ1-5; D unresolved. V dropped 0 bases and J dropped 6 bases, with 6 bases sitting between them. This CDR3 region has 13 residues. CDR1 SGHDN and CDR2 FVKESK come from the germline V gene. The DNA for the CDR3 is TGTGCCAGCAGCCAAGACTTCTTTCAGCCCCAGCATTTT. Protein product: CASSQDFFQPQHF. Drawing the rest from reference TRBV14 and TRBJ1-5, the complete variable domain is EAGVTQFPSHSVIEKGQTVTLRCDPISGHDNLYWYRRVMGKEIKFLLHFVKESKQDESGMPNNRFLAERTGGTYSTLKVQPAELEDSGVYFCASSQDFFQPQHFGDGTRLSIL.

The CDR3 reads CAWSVTRSYEQYF. The DNA for the CDR3 is TGTGCCTGGAGTGTTACTAGGAGCTACGAGCAGTACTTC. V and J are TRBV30 and TRBJ2-7; perhaps TRBD2 as D (5 bases). This CDR3 region has 13 residues. The germline V gene has CDR1 GTSNPN and CDR2 SVGIG (reference sequence). The V gene lost 0 bases and the J gene lost 3 bases, with 9 bases spanning the gap.

The chain carries TRBV24-1 and TRBJ2-1; tentative D call: TRBD2 (6 bases). The CDR3 is 13 amino acids. CDR1 is KGHDR and CDR2 is SFDVKD in the germline V gene. The V gene lost 5 bases and the J gene lost 6 bases, with 10 bases spanning the gap. This chain's CDR3 is CATSALSGNEQFF. CDR3 in DNA: TGTGCCACCAGTGCCCTTAGCGGCAATGAGCAGTTCTTC.

This clonotype is a singleton in its sample. V is TRBV4-1 and J is TRBJ2-5; D not certain. V was clipped by 0 bases and J by 7 bases, with 6 bases between them. Germline lookup yields CDR1 MGHRA and CDR2 YSYEKL. The CDR3 contains 12 residues. The CDR3 here is CASSQDTGTQYF. In nucleotides, the CDR3 is TGCGCCAGCAGCCAAGATACCGGGACCCAGTACTTC.

The chain combines TRBV7-9 with TRBJ2-7; D is uncertain. The length of the CDR3 is 15 residues. CDR1 and CDR2 (germline): SEHNR, FQNEAQ (reference sequence). V was shortened by 5 bases and J by 4 bases, with 18 bases between the two germline ends. CDR3 in DNA: TGTGCCAGCAGCCACACGGACGTTAGGGCTTACGAGCAGTACTTC. It encodes CASSHTDVRAYEQYF.

For this clonotype: One junction end disagrees with the germline gene, perhaps due to a read error. The chain is built from TRBV3-1 and TRBJ2-2, with 7 bases fitting TRBD1. The CDR3 is 13 residues long. Germline values: CDR1 LGHDT, CDR2 YNNKEL (reference sequence). The CDR3 spells CASTQGTAGELFF. The CDR3 nucleotides are TGTGCCAGCACCCAAGGGACAGCCGGGGAGCTGTTTTTT.

There are a few counts of this clonotype. In nucleotides, the CDR3 is TGTGCCAGCAGCTTAGAAGGCGGGGTATTATACGAGCAGTACTTC. This encodes CASSLEGGVLYEQYF. The V gene is TRBV7-6, the J gene TRBJ2-7; D may be TRBD2 (6 bases). Germline V gene sequence: CDR1 SGHVS, CDR2 FNYEAQ. This CDR3 spans 15 amino acids. Trimming pared 1 base from V and 4 bases from J, leaving 14 bases between.

In this sample, this clonotype turned up a few times. The genes are TRBV3-1 and TRBJ2-3; tentatively, D is TRBD1 (5 bases). This CDR3 has 17 residues. The V end lost 0 bases, the J end lost 3 bases, and 16 bases lay between the germline ends. Per the germline V gene, CDR1 is LGHDT and CDR2 is YNNKEL (reference sequence). The CDR3 DNA follows: TGTGCCAGCAGCCAAGAACCCGGCAGGGCGGTGACAGATACGCAGTATTTT. Translation gives CASSQEPGRAVTDTQYF.

J is TRBJ2-1 and V is TRBV6-2 or TRBV6-3; the match to TRBD2 covers 10 bases. J lost 9 bases, V lost 2 bases, and 7 bases had no gene match. This CDR3 region has 15 residues. Germline CDR1 is MNHEY and CDR2 is SVGEGT. The CDR3 DNA reads TGTGCCAGCAGTTACCGGGAAGCGGGAGGGAGTGAGCAGTTCTTC. Translating gives CASSYREAGGSEQFF.

This clonotype was detected ten times or more. The chain joins TRBV4-1 to TRBJ2-7; 7 bases fit TRBD1. This CDR3 has 15 amino acids. Looked up from germline, CDR1 is MGHRA and CDR2 is YSYEKL. Unmatched junction bases numbered 11, after V lost 5 bases and J lost 4 bases. The CDR3 here is CASSKTGTELYEQYF. The CDR3 nucleotides are TGCGCCAGCAGCAAGACCGGGACAGAACTTTACGAGCAGTACTTC.

The chain combines TRBV30 with TRBJ2-7, with D tentatively TRBD2 (6 bases). There are 12 residues in the CDR3. Germline assignment: CDR1 GTSNPN and CDR2 SVGIG (reference sequence). Trimming removed 8 bases at V and 0 bases at J, with 11 bases between. CDR3 sequence reads: CAGTGDSYEQYF. The DNA for the CDR3 is TGTGCCGGTACGGGGGACTCCTACGAGCAGTACTTC.

There are a few counts of this clonotype. V and J are TRBV19 and TRBJ2-2; 8 nucleotides line up with TRBD1. Germline V gene data show CDR1 as LNHDA and CDR2 as SQIVND (reference sequence). This CDR3 region has 17 residues. V lost 4 bases to trimming and J lost 3 bases; unmatched junction nucleotides: 10. Written as DNA, the CDR3 is TGTGCCAGTAGTACCTGGCGACAGGGGTTAGACACCGGGGAGCTGTTTTTT. This sequence encodes CASSTWRQGLDTGELFF.

This clonotype was seen a few times. The V call is TRBV7-9, the J call TRBJ2-1; the D gene is possibly TRBD1 (5 bases). CDR1 and CDR2 from the germline V gene are SEHNR and FQNEAQ (reference sequence). The CDR3 is 13 residues long. Trimming took 5 bases from V and 4 from J, leaving 9 bases between them. CDR3 DNA sequence: TGTGCCAGCAGCGTAGACAGATACAATGAGCAGTTCTTC. Its translation is CASSVDRYNEQFF.

The chain has TRBV6-5 and TRBJ2-5; D is undetermined. This CDR3 is 15 amino acids long. Germline assignment: CDR1 MNHEY and CDR2 SVGAGI. Between the trimmed V and J ends, which lost 2 bases and 5 bases, there was a span of 15 bases. CDR3 amino acids: CASSYSSALWETQYF. The CDR3, as DNA: TGTGCCAGCAGTTACAGCTCAGCGCTTTGGGAGACCCAGTACTTC.

This clonotype was detected a few times. The V call is TRBV6-1, the J call TRBJ2-3; unclear D gene. Trimming left V 1 base short and J 2 bases short, with 10 bases between. The CDR3 totals 15 residues. Germline V CDR1 and CDR2: MNHNS, SASEGT. CDR3 residues: CASSEGWDYTDTQYF. The CDR3 nucleotides are TGTGCCAGCAGTGAAGGGTGGGATTACACAGATACGCAGTATTTT.

The CDR3 region is CSASRDRGYSNQPQHF. The CDR3 DNA reads TGCAGTGCCAGTAGGGACAGGGGATATAGCAATCAGCCCCAGCATTTT. V usage is TRBV20-1 and J usage is TRBJ1-5, with TRBD1 matching over 10 bases. The J segment lost 0 bases and the V segment lost 6 bases, leaving 8 bases of the junction unmatched. Germline-derived CDR1 and CDR2 are DFQATT and SNEGSKA (reference sequence). This CDR3 comprises 16 residues.

This rearrangement joins TRBV25-1 to TRBJ2-1; D may be TRBD1 (6 bases). The CDR3 length is 13 residues. The germline V and J ends were trimmed by 6 bases and 3 bases, with 9 bases remaining between them. Germline lookup yields CDR1 MGHDK and CDR2 SYGVNS. The CDR3 nucleotides read TGTGCCAGCAGGGAGGACAGCTACAATGAGCAGTTCTTC. Translation: CASREDSYNEQFF.